This record concerns one T cell receptor (beta chain) sequence. The target antigen is unknown. The sample holds other DNA sequences that translate to the same CDR3. The data were taken from a study of cytotoxic CD8 clonotypes in ibrutinib-treated CLL. Overall study context: Responses comprised around 24 partial and 2 complete; at median around 6 years, roughly 15 remained remitted and some twelve progressed. The response samples were taken once patients had been treated for a median of about 12 months, range 6 to 36. General study points: Clonality went higher at ibrutinib response and then dropped back toward baseline at progression.

Germline V lookup: CDR1 GTSNPN, CDR2 SVGIG (reference sequence). The CDR3 sequence is 11 residues long. V lost 3 bases and J 6 bases, leaving 7 bases between the germline ends. Sequencing was performed with immunoSEQ multiplex PCR; in TCRdb, only in-frame clones are kept and a portion is missing. Of approximately 150,000 clones listed, about 72% were seen once; the top ten hold less than 30%. The source was PBMCs, collected after 12 months of ibrutinib treatment. J is TRBJ2-3 and V is TRBV30; D ambiguous. This TCR was sampled from a human donor with chronic lymphocytic leukemia. Here the CDR3 reads CAWSVRDTQYF. DNA of the CDR3: TGTGCCTGGAGCGTCCGTGATACGCAGTATTTT.